The 13 T cell receptor beta chains presented below share a single source sample, sequenced in a study of blood T cell repertoires in COVID-19. Clones were read by immunoSEQ multiplex PCR, and TCRdb kept only the in-frame ones, dropping some. The repertoire holds about 32,000 clones, with roughly 87% as singletons. Sequencing input: peripheral blood. These receptors were obtained from a man over 45 with active or convalescent COVID-19.

This clone was seen a single time. The V call is TRBV3-1 (or the pseudogene TRBV3-2), the J call TRBJ2-7; D unclear. This CDR3 is built from 16 residues. Germline values: CDR1 LGHDT, CDR2 YNNKEL (reference sequence). The V end was cut by 1 base, the J end by 2 bases, with 15 bases between. The DNA for the CDR3 is TGTGCCAGCAGCCAAGTCTTTGCTAGTCCCACCTACGAGCAGTACTTC. The encoded protein is CASSQVFASPTYEQYF.

This sequence joins TRBV5-1 and TRBJ2-4; TRBD2 matches at 10 bases. The CDR3 has 16 amino acids. The J segment lost 7 bases and the V segment lost 1 base, leaving 8 bases of the junction unmatched. Germline values: CDR1 SGHRS, CDR2 YFSETQ. CDR3 nucleotides: TGCGCCAGCAGCTTGCCGAACCAAGCGGGAGGGAACATTCAGTACTTC. Its translation is CASSLPNQAGGNIQYF.

The count of this clone is one. The J gene is TRBJ2-7, the V gene TRBV27; 9 nucleotides match TRBD2. After removal of 4 bases from V and 3 bases from J, the junction contained 4 bases not matched to a gene. There are 14 residues in the CDR3. Germline values: CDR1 MNHEY, CDR2 SMNVEV (reference sequence). CDR3 DNA: TGTGCCAGCAGTTCTAGCGGGACGAACTACGAGCAGTACTTC. It specifies CASSSSGTNYEQYF.

The gene calls are TRBV4-3 and TRBJ1-1; possibly TRBD1 for D (5 bases). The CDR3 extends over 16 amino acids. V lost 1 base and J 1 base, leaving 13 bases between the germline ends. CDR1 LGHNA and CDR2 YSLEER come from the germline V gene. CDR3 protein: CASSQAGVGRNTEAFF. The CDR3 DNA follows: TGCGCCAGCAGCCAAGCGGGGGTTGGCCGGAACACTGAAGCTTTCTTT.

The rearrangement joins TRBV27 to TRBJ2-3, with D hard to call. This CDR3 region has 13 residues. V lost 2 bases, J lost 0 bases, and 3 bases lay in between. The germline V gene has CDR1 MNHEY and CDR2 SMNVEV (reference sequence). CDR3: CASSLLSTDTQYF. The CDR3 DNA sequence: TGTGCCAGCAGTTTACTAAGCACAGATACGCAGTATTTT.

The rearrangement uses TRBV7-2 and TRBJ1-2; D may be TRBD1 (5 bases). The CDR3 loop spans 15 amino acids. Germline lookup yields CDR1 SGHTA and CDR2 FQGNSA. V was trimmed by 0 bases and J by 4 bases, leaving 12 bases between them. The CDR3 nucleotides are TGTGCCAGCAGCTTAGCGAAGATGGGGGGCTATGGCTACACCTTC. This gives the protein CASSLAKMGGYGYTF.

The genes are TRBV28 and TRBJ2-7; tentative D call: TRBD1 (6 bases). The CDR3 extends over 14 amino acids. V lost 6 bases and J lost 6, with 18 bases in between. Per germline, CDR1 MDHEN and CDR2 SYDVKM. The CDR3 DNA reads TGTGCCAGCAGAGGACACAGGGTGTCTGGCGAGCAGTACTTC. Encoded protein: CASRGHRVSGEQYF. The full variable domain, with the rest looked up from reference TRBV28 and TRBJ2-7, is DVKVTQSSRYLVKRTGEKVFLECVQDMDHENMFWYRQDPGLGLRLIYFSYDVKMKEKGDIPEGYSVSREKKERFSLILESASTNQTSMYLCASRGHRVSGEQYFGPGTRLTVT.

The chain employs TRBV27 and TRBJ2-1; TRBD2 matches at 15 bases. Trimming removed 3 bases from V and 6 bases from J; junction bases left unmatched: 6. CDR1 and CDR2 from the germline V gene are MNHEY and SMNVEV (reference sequence). CDR3 length: 17 residues. The CDR3 nucleotides are TGTGCCAGCAGTTTCCGGACTAGCGGGAGGGCAGGCAATGAGCAGTTCTTC. It codes for CASSFRTSGRAGNEQFF.

This rearrangement joins TRBV29-1 to TRBJ2-3; perhaps TRBD2 as D (5 bases). This CDR3 contains 13 residues. Germline loops: CDR1 SQVTM, CDR2 ANQGSEA. V lost 6 bases, J lost 2 bases, and 12 bases lay in between. Here the CDR3 reads CSVGLSFTDTQYF. The DNA for the CDR3 is TGCAGCGTCGGACTTAGTTTCACAGATACGCAGTATTTT.

This sequence joins TRBV7-9 and TRBJ2-2; tentatively, D is TRBD1 (5 bases). CDR3 length: 17 residues. Trimming removed 5 bases from V and 6 bases from J, with 22 bases in between. Per the germline V gene, CDR1 is SEHNR and CDR2 is FQNEAQ (reference sequence). The CDR3 sequence is CASSPSWGNRDSGELFF. The DNA of the CDR3 is TGTGCCAGCAGCCCCTCCTGGGGCAACAGAGATTCCGGGGAGCTGTTTTTT.

The V and J genes are TRBV3-1 (or the pseudogene TRBV3-2) and TRBJ2-7; 9 bases are shared with TRBD2. Looked up from germline, CDR1 is LGHDT and CDR2 is YNNKEL (reference sequence). This CDR3 contains 19 residues. The J segment lost 3 bases and the V segment lost 1 base, leaving 16 bases of the junction unmatched. The CDR3, as DNA: TGTGCCAGCAGCCAAGTACCGGGACTAGCACCTCGACCGGGCTACGAGCAGTACTTC. It yields the protein CASSQVPGLAPRPGYEQYF.

V usage is TRBV9 and J usage is TRBJ1-4; 7 bases align to TRBD1. Germline V gene sequence: CDR1 SGDLS, CDR2 YYNGEE. CDR3 size: 15 residues. Trimming at V came to 2 bases and at J to 5 bases, leaving 6 bases not matched to a gene. The CDR3 protein is CASSVLSGQNEKLFF. The CDR3 DNA reads as TGTGCCAGCAGCGTGCTGTCGGGACAGAATGAAAAACTGTTTTTT.

Here the CDR3 reads CASSPGTGVVEQFF. The CDR3 DNA sequence: TGTGCCAGCTCACCCGGGACAGGGGTGGTGGAGCAGTTCTTC. The V and J genes are TRBV18 and TRBJ2-1, with 10 positions matching TRBD1. Trimming removed 3 bases from V and 10 bases from J; junction bases left unmatched: 6. The length of the CDR3 is 14 residues. Germline assignment: CDR1 KGHSH and CDR2 LQKENI.